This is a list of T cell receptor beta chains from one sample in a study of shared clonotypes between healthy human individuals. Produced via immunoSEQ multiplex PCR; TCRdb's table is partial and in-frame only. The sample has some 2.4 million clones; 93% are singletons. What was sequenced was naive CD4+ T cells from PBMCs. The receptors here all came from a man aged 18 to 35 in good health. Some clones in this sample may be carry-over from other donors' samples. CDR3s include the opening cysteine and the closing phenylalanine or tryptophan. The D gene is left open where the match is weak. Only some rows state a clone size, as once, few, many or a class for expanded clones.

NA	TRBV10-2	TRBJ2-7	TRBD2	TGCGCCAGCAGTGAGCCAGGACTAGAGGCGTACGAGCAGTACTTC	CASSEPGLEAYEQYF
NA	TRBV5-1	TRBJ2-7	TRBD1	TGCGCCAGCAGCTTGGGAGGGACAGCCTCCTACGAGCAGTACTTC	CASSLGGTASYEQYF
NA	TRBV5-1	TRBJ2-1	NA	TGCGCCAGCAGCTTGTGGGGAGCAACCTACAATGAGCAGTTCTTC	CASSLWGATYNEQFF
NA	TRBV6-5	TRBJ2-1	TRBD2	TGTGCCAGCAGTTCCGGACTAGCAGCTTACAATGAGCAGTTCTTC	CASSSGLAAYNEQFF
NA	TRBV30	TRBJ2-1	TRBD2	TGTGCCTGGATAGGGGGACTAGCTGGGAATGAGCAGTTCTTC	CAWIGGLAGNEQFF
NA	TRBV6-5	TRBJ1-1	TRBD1	TGTGCCAGCAGTTACCCCGGGACAGGGGAGGCTTTCTTT	CASSYPGTGEAFF
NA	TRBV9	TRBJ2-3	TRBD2	TGTGCCAGCAGCCCGACTAGCCCTAGCACAGATACGCAGTATTTT	CASSPTSPSTDTQYF
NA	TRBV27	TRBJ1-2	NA	TGTGCCAGCAGTCCCAGATTTGACCCTAACTATGGCTACACCTTC	CASSPRFDPNYGYTF
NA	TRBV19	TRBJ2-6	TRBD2	TGTGCCAGTAAGTTGAGCGGGAGGTCGGGGGCCAACGTCCTGACTTTC	CASKLSGRSGANVLTF
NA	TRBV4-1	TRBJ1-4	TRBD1	TGCGCCAGCAGCCAACTAGGGGGCCTGGGGGAAAAACTGTTTTTT	CASSQLGGLGEKLFF
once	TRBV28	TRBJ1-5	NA	TGTGCCGGTTCGGGGGGCCATACGCCCCAGCATTTT	CAGSGGHTPQHF
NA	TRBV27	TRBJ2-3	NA	TGTGCCAGCACTCTCTCCGGGAGCACAGATACGCAGTATTTT	CASTLSGSTDTQYF
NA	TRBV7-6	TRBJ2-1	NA	TGTGCCAGCAGCCCGGGTCTGACCAATGAGCAGTTCTTC	CASSPGLTNEQFF
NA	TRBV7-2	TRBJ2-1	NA	TGTGCCAGCAGCCCGCGGGACAGCTTTGACAATGAGCAGTTCTTC	CASSPRDSFDNEQFF
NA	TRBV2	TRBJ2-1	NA	TGTGCCAGCAGTCCCCTTGGGTACTACAATGAGCAGTTCTTC	CASSPLGYYNEQFF
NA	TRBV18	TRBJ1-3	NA	TGTGCCAGCTCACCAGGCACGGGAAACACCATATATTTT	CASSPGTGNTIYF
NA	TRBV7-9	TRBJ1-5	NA	TGTGCCAGCAGCTTAGAAGGGCTTCAGCCCCAGCATTTT	CASSLEGLQPQHF
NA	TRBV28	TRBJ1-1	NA	TGTGCCAGCAGCCGCCCCCGGACGGGAAACACTGAAGCTTTCTTT	CASSRPRTGNTEAFF
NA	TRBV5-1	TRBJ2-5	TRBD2	TGCGCCAGCAGCTTGCAGCCCCGGACTAGCGGGCAAGAGACCCAGTACTTC	CASSLQPRTSGQETQYF
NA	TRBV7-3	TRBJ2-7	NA	TGTGCCAGCAGCGTTGGACTGTTGAGCTCCTACGAGCAGTACTTC	CASSVGLLSSYEQYF
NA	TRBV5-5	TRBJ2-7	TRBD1	TGTGCCAGCAGCTTAGCGACAGGGTATCGCGAGCAGTACTTC	CASSLATGYREQYF
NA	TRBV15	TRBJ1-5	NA	TGTGCCACCAGCAGAGGCCCAGGGCGGGATCAGCCCCAGCATTTT	CATSRGPGRDQPQHF
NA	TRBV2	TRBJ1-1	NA	TGTGCCAGCAGTGATCCGGAAATGAACACTGAAGCTTTCTTT	CASSDPEMNTEAFF
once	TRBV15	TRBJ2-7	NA	TGTGCCACCAGTGCGGAAAACTACGAGCAGTACTTC	CATSAENYEQYF
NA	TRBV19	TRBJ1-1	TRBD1	TGTGCCAGTAGTCGGGGACAGGGGCTAAACACTGAAGCTTTCTTT	CASSRGQGLNTEAFF
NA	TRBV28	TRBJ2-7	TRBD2	TGTGCCAGCAGTTTAGCCTCTAGCGGGTCCTACGAGCAGTACTTC	CASSLASSGSYEQYF